The next 27 T cell receptor beta chains were all read from a single sample in a study of Ad26.COV2.S vaccination and SARS-CoV-2 variants. Sequenced by immunoSEQ multiplex PCR; TCRdb stores in-frame clones only, minus some. The sample consists of hundreds of thousands of clones, 89% of them appearing once. Treatment noted: about 20 received Ad26.COV2.S at low or high dose, single or two shots; five or six received placebo; per-sample allocation not given. Sampling was done on day 63 after the first vaccine or placebo injection. This specimen was peripheral blood, taken in a trial of Ad26.COV2.S vaccine versus placebo. All receptors come from a person aged 18-65 years who received the Ad26.COV2.S COVID-19 vaccine or a placebo.

The J gene is TRBJ2-7, the V gene TRBV18, with 10 bases matching TRBD2. In germline, CDR1 is KGHSH, CDR2 LQKENI. Trimming removed 4 bases from V and 0 bases from J; junction bases left unmatched: 15. The length of the CDR3 is 19 residues. CDR3 residues: CASSQLLAGFLTDSYEQYF. CDR3 bases: TGTGCCAGCTCACAACTACTAGCGGGATTTCTTACCGACTCCTACGAGCAGTACTTC.

J is TRBJ2-2 and V is TRBV11-3; no firm D call. Trimming left V 2 bases short and J 7 bases short, with 8 bases between. The V gene's germline CDR1 is SGHNT and CDR2 YENEEA. The CDR3 extends over 13 amino acids. The CDR3: CASSLRVGGELFF. The CDR3, as DNA: TGTGCCAGCAGCTTAAGGGTTGGCGGGGAGCTGTTTTTT.

In its sample, this clone was seen a few times. The V gene is TRBV6-2 or TRBV6-3, the J gene TRBJ1-6, with 9 bases identical to TRBD1. This CDR3 contains 14 residues. Trimming removed 5 bases from V and 8 bases from J; junction bases left unmatched: 4. CDR1 is MNHEY and CDR2 is SVGEGT in the germline V gene. The CDR3 DNA reads TGTGCCAGCAGTCTCACAGGGGGCCATTCACCCCTCCACTTT. This translates into CASSLTGGHSPLHF.

This clone has a handful of counts. This rearrangement joins TRBV19 to TRBJ1-5; D perhaps matches TRBD1 (5 bases). Germline-derived CDR1 and CDR2 are LNHDA and SQIVND (reference sequence). This CDR3 is 13 amino acids long. Trimming stripped 7 bases from V and 4 bases from J, with 11 bases between. CDR3 amino acids: CASMRTTNQPQHF. The DNA of the CDR3 is TGTGCCAGTATGCGGACAACGAATCAGCCCCAGCATTTT.

The chain employs TRBV2 and TRBJ2-1; no firm D call. The CDR3 consists of 15 residues. Looked up from germline, CDR1 is SNHLY and CDR2 is FYNNEI. Trimming stripped 3 bases from V and 0 bases from J, with 9 bases between. This CDR3 is CASSDLGSSYNEQFF. CDR3 DNA: TGTGCCAGCAGTGATTTGGGTAGCTCCTACAATGAGCAGTTCTTC.

The chain employs TRBV10-3 and TRBJ2-6; 12 positions match TRBD1. The CDR3 loop spans 17 amino acids. The germline CDR1 and CDR2 sequences are ENHRY and SYGVKD. J lost 2 bases, V lost 4 bases, and 3 bases had no gene match. Here the CDR3 reads CAISAGTGGAGANVLTF. The CDR3 nucleotides read TGTGCCATCAGTGCCGGGACAGGGGGCGCTGGGGCCAACGTCCTGACTTTC.

This chain connects TRBV15 to TRBJ1-1, with 9 bases matching TRBD1. Germline-derived CDR1 and CDR2 are LNHNV and YYDKDF (reference sequence). V shed 5 bases, J shed 5 bases, and the junction held 9 bases outside the gene matches. CDR3 length: 15 amino acids. CDR3 in amino acids: CATSGGTGMSTEAFF. In DNA, the CDR3 is TGTGCCACCAGCGGAGGGACAGGGATGAGTACTGAAGCTTTCTTT. The variable domain in full, with the rest retrieved from reference TRBV15 and TRBJ1-1, is DAMVIQNPRYQVTQFGKPVTLSCSQTLNHNVMYWYQQKSSQAPKLLFHYYDKDFNNEADTPDNFQSRRPNTSFCFLDIRSPGLGDTAMYLCATSGGTGMSTEAFFGQGTRLTVV.

The chain couples TRBV3-1 (or the pseudogene TRBV3-2) to TRBJ2-7, with 9 bases lining up with TRBD1. The CDR3 has 16 amino acids. V gave up 3 bases and J gave up 8 bases; unmatched junction bases: 14. In germline, CDR1 is LGHDT, CDR2 YNNKEL (reference sequence). The CDR3 sequence: CASSHYPGTGPLKQYF. The CDR3 DNA sequence: TGTGCCAGCAGCCACTATCCCGGGACAGGGCCACTAAAGCAGTACTTC.

This clone was picked up a small number of times. The chain couples TRBV5-6 to TRBJ2-7, with 7 bases that match TRBD2. Germline V gene data show CDR1 as SGHDT and CDR2 as YYEEEE. The junction had 5 bases not matched to a gene; V was cut back by 0 bases and J by 2 bases. This CDR3 region has 15 residues. The DNA for the CDR3 is TGTGCCAGCAGCTTGGCCGGGGGGTTCGCCTACGAGCAGTACTTC. Protein: CASSLAGGFAYEQYF. The complete variable domain, with remaining parts taken from reference TRBV5-6 and TRBJ2-7, reads DAGVTQSPTHLIKTRGQQVTLRCSPKSGHDTVSWYQQALGQGPQFIFQYYEEEERQRGNFPDRFSGHQFPNYSSELNVNALLLGDSALYLCASSLAGGFAYEQYFGPGTRLTVT.

The rearrangement uses TRBV7-6 and TRBJ1-1; 7 bases line up with TRBD1. From germline, CDR1 is SGHVS and CDR2 FNYEAQ. J gave up 0 bases and V 6 bases, and 1 base lay outside the gene matches. The CDR3 totals 13 residues. Written as DNA, the CDR3 is TGTGCCAGCAGGGGACAGCTGAACACTGAAGCTTTCTTT. It is translated as CASRGQLNTEAFF.

The sample holds one count of this clone. The rearrangement links TRBV6-5 to TRBJ2-5, with D possibly being TRBD2 (5 bases). V was pared by 7 bases and J by 4 bases, with 13 bases between. This CDR3 has 13 amino acids. Germline CDR1 and CDR2: MNHEY and SVGAGI. CDR3 in DNA: TGTGCCAGCACCACTAGATTCGGAGAGACCCAGTACTTC. Residues: CASTTRFGETQYF.

This chain joins TRBV5-1 and TRBJ2-1, with D maybe TRBD2 (5 bases). This CDR3 is built from 13 residues. V lost 5 bases and J 6 bases, leaving 12 bases between the germline ends. The germline V gene has CDR1 SGHRS and CDR2 YFSETQ. The CDR3 DNA reads TGCGCCAGCAGGGAAGGACTTTTCAATGAGCAGTTCTTC. Residues: CASREGLFNEQFF.

CDR3: CASSQSPLGNEQFF. Written as DNA, the CDR3 is TGCGCCAGCAGCCAATCCCCGCTGGGGAATGAGCAGTTCTTC. The chain is built from TRBV4-3 and TRBJ2-1, with no clear D. This CDR3 comprises 14 residues. Germline CDR1 and CDR2: LGHNA and YSLEER. V was pared by 2 bases and J by 7 bases, with 12 bases between.

J is TRBJ2-5 and V is TRBV14, with D possibly TRBD2 on 6 matching bases. This CDR3 comprises 14 residues. Germline V gene sequence: CDR1 SGHDN, CDR2 FVKESK. V was pared by 3 bases and J by 0 bases, with 8 bases between. The CDR3 is CASSQEGYQETQYF. DNA for the CDR3: TGTGCCAGCAGCCAGGAGGGCTACCAAGAGACCCAGTACTTC.

The V gene is TRBV24-1, the J gene TRBJ2-3, with no clear D. This CDR3 has 11 amino acids. CDR1 and CDR2 from the germline V gene are KGHDR and SFDVKD. Trimming left V 4 bases short and J 10 bases short, with 8 bases between. The CDR3 DNA sequence: TGTGCCACCAGTGAGGGGTTCGCGCAGTATTTT. This gives the protein CATSEGFAQYF.

The genes are TRBV5-1 and TRBJ2-5, with 8 bases matching TRBD1. Unmatched junction bases numbered 7, after V lost 5 bases and J lost 4 bases. Germline CDR1 and CDR2: SGHRS and YFSETQ. CDR3 length equals 14 residues. The CDR3 DNA reads TGCGCCAGCAGGGTTGACAGGGGAGGAGAGACCCAGTACTTC. Translation gives CASRVDRGGETQYF.

The rearrangement links TRBV3-1 (or the pseudogene TRBV3-2) to TRBJ2-1; TRBD1 matches 7 bases. This CDR3 region has 14 residues. J gave up 7 bases and V 4 bases, and 7 bases lay outside the gene matches. CDR1 LGHDT and CDR2 YNNKEL come from the germline V gene (reference sequence). CDR3 DNA sequence: TGTGCCAGCAGCCTGACAGGGCAGTTGAATGAGCAGTTCTTC. This codes for CASSLTGQLNEQFF.

The table lists this clone with a few counts. The CDR3 DNA is TGTGCCAGCACCAACGTCCGAGACTTTAACTACGAGCAGTACTTC. This sequence encodes CASTNVRDFNYEQYF. The rearrangement joins TRBV6-6 to TRBJ2-7; no reliable D call. Germline V gives CDR1 MNHNY, CDR2 SVGAGI (reference sequence). V lost 7 bases and J 3 bases, leaving 19 bases between the germline ends. CDR3 length: 15 amino acids.

The chain recombines TRBV30 with TRBJ1-3; 7 nucleotides match TRBD1. The CDR3 runs to 12 residues. Trimming cost V 4 bases and J 4 bases; bases outside gene matches: 1. Germline assignment: CDR1 GTSNPN and CDR2 SVGIG (reference sequence). CDR3 DNA sequence: TGTGCCTGGAAACAGGGGGGAAACACCATATATTTT. This codes for CAWKQGGNTIYF. Full variable domain (missing parts from reference TRBV30 and TRBJ1-3): SQTIHQWPATLVQPVGSPLSLECTVEGTSNPNLYWYRQAAGRGLQLLFYSVGIGQISSEVPQNLSASRPQDRQFILSSKKLLLSDSGFYLCAWKQGGNTIYFGEGSWLTVV.

V is TRBV15 and J is TRBJ1-1; D gene ambiguous. Trimming took 3 bases from V and 0 from J, leaving 5 bases between them. Germline CDR1 and CDR2: LNHNV and YYDKDF (reference sequence). This CDR3 spans 13 amino acids. The DNA for the CDR3 is TGTGCCACCAGCAGGAACGTGAACACTGAAGCTTTCTTT. This encodes CATSRNVNTEAFF.

The CDR3 protein is CASSSFTRAQYF. CDR3 sequence (DNA): TGTGCCAGCAGTTCATTTACTCGGGCGCAGTACTTC. This chain connects TRBV6-2 or TRBV6-3 to TRBJ2-7; D uncertain. The V gene lost 4 bases and the J gene lost 9 bases, with 13 bases spanning the gap. Germline V lookup: CDR1 MNHEY, CDR2 SVGEGT. This CDR3 is built from 12 residues.

The V gene is TRBV30, the J gene TRBJ1-2; no firm D call. V gave up 0 bases and J gave up 4 bases, with 12 bases separating them. The CDR3 consists of 14 residues. CDR1 and CDR2 from the germline V gene are GTSNPN and SVGIG (reference sequence). The CDR3 reads CAWSVGRGPYGYTF. The CDR3 region has the DNA TGTGCCTGGAGTGTAGGTAGAGGTCCCTATGGCTACACCTTC.

V gene TRBV7-9 combines with J gene TRBJ2-5; D possibly uses TRBD1 or TRBD2 (5 bases each). The ends were cut back, 1 base at V and 5 bases at J, with 14 bases in the middle. The CDR3 loop spans 15 amino acids. Germline assignment: CDR1 SEHNR and CDR2 FQNEAQ (reference sequence). The CDR3 DNA reads TGTGCCAGCAGCTTAGGGGGACCGCGTTGGGAGACCCAGTACTTC. It encodes CASSLGGPRWETQYF.

The chain links TRBV5-5 to TRBJ1-2; D gene uncertain. CDR1 SGHKS and CDR2 YYEKEE come from the germline V gene (reference sequence). The CDR3 spans 14 residues. V was shortened by 5 bases and J by 4 bases, with 15 bases between the two germline ends. The CDR3 sequence is CASSPVGPVYGYTF. CDR3 bases: TGTGCCAGCAGTCCAGTCGGGCCAGTCTATGGCTACACCTTC.

The chain combines TRBV6-5 with TRBJ1-4, with a tentative D call TRBD1 (5 bases). CDR1 and CDR2 (germline): MNHEY, SVGAGI. V was clipped by 10 bases and J by 7 bases, with 16 bases between them. This CDR3 comprises 13 residues. The CDR3 reads CATCRVQGEKLFF. CDR3 DNA sequence: TGTGCCACCTGCCGGGTTCAGGGTGAAAAACTGTTTTTT.

V and J are TRBV7-8 and TRBJ2-1; perhaps TRBD1 as D (6 bases). The CDR3 is 15 residues long. V dropped 4 bases and J dropped 0 bases, with 10 bases sitting between them. Germline assignment: CDR1 SGHVS and CDR2 FQNEAQ. CDR3 bases: TGTGCCAGCAGCTCCCGGGACACCTCCTACAATGAGCAGTTCTTC. Its translation: CASSSRDTSYNEQFF.

This clone was observed a single time. The chain joins TRBV9 to TRBJ2-1; TRBD2 might be the D (6 bases). CDR1 is SGDLS, CDR2 YYNGEE, per germline. This CDR3 comprises 13 residues. The ends were cut back, 4 bases at V and 9 bases at J, with 14 bases in the middle. CDR3 loop: CASSPGTGGEQFF. The CDR3 DNA sequence: TGTGCCAGCAGCCCCGGAACCGGGGGTGAGCAGTTCTTC. Full variable domain (outside the CDR3, taken from reference TRBV9 and TRBJ2-1): DSGVTQTPKHLITATGQRVTLRCSPRSGDLSVYWYQQSLDQGLQFLIQYYNGEERAKGNILERFSAQQFPDLHSELNLSSLELGDSALYFCASSPGTGGEQFFGPGTRLTVL.